What follows describes a single T cell receptor (beta chain). What it binds is not known. The data are from a study of graft-versus-host responses after intestinal transplantation. At the level of the study: Recipients had multivisceral, liver-intestinal, or isolated intestinal transplants. Notes on the study in general: Among recipient marrow samples, GvH clones were found; some appeared first in ileum or blood.

Sequencing was performed with immunoSEQ multiplex PCR; in TCRdb, only in-frame clones are kept and a portion is missing. The profile shows tens of thousands of clones, around 90% of them singletons. Sample: unstimulated CD8+ T cells sorted from spleen or lymph node cells, taken before intestinal transplant. The receptor was isolated from a human donor who received an intestinal transplant.

The CDR3 coding sequence is TGCAGCGTTCAAACGACAGCAGATACGCAGTATTTT. Protein sequence: CSVQTTADTQYF. The gene calls are TRBV29-1 and TRBJ2-3; tentative D call: TRBD1 (5 bases). V was clipped by 5 bases and J by 4 bases, with 10 bases between them. The CDR3 sequence is 12 residues long. CDR1 SQVTM and CDR2 ANQGSEA come from the germline V gene.